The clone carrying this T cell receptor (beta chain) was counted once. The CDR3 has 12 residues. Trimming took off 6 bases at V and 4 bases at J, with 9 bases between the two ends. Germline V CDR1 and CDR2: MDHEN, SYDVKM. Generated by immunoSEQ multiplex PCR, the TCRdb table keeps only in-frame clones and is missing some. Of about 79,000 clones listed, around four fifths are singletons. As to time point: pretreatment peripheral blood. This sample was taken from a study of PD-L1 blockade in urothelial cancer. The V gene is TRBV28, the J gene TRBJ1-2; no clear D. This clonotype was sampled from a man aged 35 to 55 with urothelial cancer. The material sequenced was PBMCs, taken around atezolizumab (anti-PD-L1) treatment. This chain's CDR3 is CASRSQVYGYTF. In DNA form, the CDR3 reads TGTGCCAGCAGGTCCCAGGTCTATGGCTACACCTTC.